This T cell receptor beta chain was sequenced during a study of cytomegalovirus exposure and HLA in healthy donors. The V segment lost 3 bases and the J segment 0 bases; nucleotides outside the gene matches: 4. CDR1 and CDR2 from the germline V gene are LNHDA and SQIVND (reference sequence). The CDR3 runs 15 residues. For this donor, CMV serostatus was not recorded. The study, taken as a whole, reports: The Asian-associated ancestry cluster reportedly had fewer N-insertions than the approximately 690-donor mean in a later analysis. Common viral pathogens (according to a later analysis) appeared linked to several of the most significant clusters. Cytomegalovirus status, reportedly, was diagnosed with high specificity and sensitivity by the classifier.

Comments on this clone: Its specificity is unknown.

The PCR had 60 Vbeta and 13 Jbeta primers. TCRdb's table, derived via immunoSEQ multiplex PCR, lists solely in-frame clones and lacks some. Here the sample spans approximately 200,000 clones, approximately 81% being singletons. What was sequenced was PBMCs. This TCR derives from a human donor in good health. The V gene is TRBV19, the J gene TRBJ2-5, with 7 bases lining up with TRBD2. CDR3 region: CASSIGGLNQETQYF. CDR3 DNA sequence: TGTGCCAGTAGTATCGGGGGACTAAACCAAGAGACCCAGTACTTC.